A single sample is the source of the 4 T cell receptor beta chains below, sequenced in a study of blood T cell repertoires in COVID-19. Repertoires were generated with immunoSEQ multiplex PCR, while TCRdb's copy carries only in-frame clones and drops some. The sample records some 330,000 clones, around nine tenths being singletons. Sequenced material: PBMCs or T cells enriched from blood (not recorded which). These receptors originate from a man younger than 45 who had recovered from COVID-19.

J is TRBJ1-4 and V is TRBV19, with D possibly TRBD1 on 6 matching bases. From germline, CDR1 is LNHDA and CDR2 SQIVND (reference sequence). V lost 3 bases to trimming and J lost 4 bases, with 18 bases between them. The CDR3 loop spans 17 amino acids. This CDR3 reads CASSITASGAGNEKLFF. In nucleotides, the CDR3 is TGTGCCAGTAGTATTACGGCCTCAGGGGCCGGTAATGAAAAACTGTTTTTT.

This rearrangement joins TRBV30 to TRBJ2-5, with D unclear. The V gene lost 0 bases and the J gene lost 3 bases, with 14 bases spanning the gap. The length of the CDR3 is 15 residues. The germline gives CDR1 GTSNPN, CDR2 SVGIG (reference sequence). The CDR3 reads CAWSVATALKETQYF. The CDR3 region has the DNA TGTGCCTGGAGTGTAGCCACAGCATTAAAAGAGACCCAGTACTTC.

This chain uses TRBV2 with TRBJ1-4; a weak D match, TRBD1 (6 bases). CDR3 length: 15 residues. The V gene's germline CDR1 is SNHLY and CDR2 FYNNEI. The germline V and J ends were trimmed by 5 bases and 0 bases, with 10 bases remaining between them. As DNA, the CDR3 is TGTGCCAGCAGTAAAAAGGGGGCAACTAATGAAAAACTGTTTTTT. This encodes CASSKKGATNEKLFF.

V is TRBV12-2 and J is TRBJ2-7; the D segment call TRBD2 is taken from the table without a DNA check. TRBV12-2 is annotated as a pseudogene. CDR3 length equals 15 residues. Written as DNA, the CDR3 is TGTGCAAGTCGCCCTTACCGGGATGAAACCTACGAGCAGTACTTC. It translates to CASRPYRDETYEQYF.